The entry below describes one T cell receptor (beta chain). The antigen is undetermined. Germline CDR1 reads LNHDA; CDR2 reads SQIVND (reference sequence). Trimming cost V 7 bases and J 0 bases, with 15 bases left between them. CDR3 length equals 15 residues. These data originate in a study of cytomegalovirus exposure and HLA in healthy donors. Use of 60 Vbeta and 13 Jbeta primers characterized the PCR. The method was immunoSEQ multiplex PCR; TCRdb's version includes in-frame clones alone and lacks a portion of them. The repertoire holds some 180,000 clones, 70% to 90% seen once, with over 2% in the top ten. Findings and caveats of the study: There was a cluster of highly shared sequence variants that was likely a sequencing artifact. Data from an earlier analysis indicated that most TCR beta V segments were productive either about 87% or about 30% of the time.

The gene calls are TRBV19 and TRBJ1-2; D may be TRBD1 (6 bases). Sequenced input: PBMCs. This sequence was found in a man aged 30-40 years in good health and CMV-seropositive. Here the CDR3 reads CASNRQAKANYGYTF. The CDR3 bases are TGTGCCAGTAACAGACAGGCGAAAGCTAACTATGGCTACACCTTC.